Presented here are 13 T cell receptor beta chains from one specimen sequenced in a study of Ad26.COV2.S vaccination and SARS-CoV-2 variants. Stated treatment: some 19 received Ad26.COV2.S at low or high dose, single or two shots; several received placebo; per-sample allocation not given. Sampling took place 63 days after the first vaccine or placebo injection. Sequenced by immunoSEQ multiplex PCR; TCRdb stores in-frame clones only, minus some. In the table there are 300,000 to 350,000 clones, around 89% of which are singletons. The sample consisted of peripheral blood, taken in a trial of Ad26.COV2.S vaccine versus placebo. The receptors were sampled from a person between 18 and 60 years old who received the Ad26.COV2.S COVID-19 vaccine or a placebo.

The chain couples TRBV6-5 to TRBJ1-6; no definite D call. CDR1 MNHEY and CDR2 SVGAGI come from the germline V gene. There are 11 residues in the CDR3. V was pared by 6 bases and J by 15 bases, with 12 bases between. CDR3 bases: TGTGCCAGCAGGGGCGGTAGCAGCCTCCACTTT. It translates to CASRGGSSLHF.

The rearrangement uses TRBV12-3 or TRBV12-4 and TRBJ1-1, with D uncertain. The CDR3 consists of 13 residues. Trimming stripped 3 bases from V and 1 base from J, with 6 bases between. CDR3: CASSFNRNTEAFF. The DNA for the CDR3 is TGTGCCAGCAGTTTCAACAGGAACACTGAAGCTTTCTTT.

The J gene is TRBJ2-5, the V gene TRBV3-1 (or the pseudogene TRBV3-2), with 9 bases fitting TRBD2. There are 14 residues in the CDR3. V gave up 3 bases and J gave up 12 bases; unmatched junction bases: 11. Germline V CDR1 and CDR2: LGHDT, YNNKEL (reference sequence). This CDR3 is CASSHSSGVDEKYF. Here the CDR3 DNA reads TGTGCCAGCAGCCATTCTAGCGGGGTCGATGAAAAGTACTTC.

CDR3 loop: CASSLNSGANPETQYF. The CDR3, as DNA: TGTGCCAGCAGCTTAAATTCCGGGGCCAACCCAGAGACCCAGTACTTC. This sequence joins TRBV7-3 and TRBJ2-5, with D possibly being TRBD1 or TRBD2 (5 bases each). V lost 1 base to trimming and J lost 4 bases, with 16 bases between them. Germline-derived CDR1 and CDR2 are SGHTA and FQGTGA. The CDR3 sequence is 16 residues long.

The chain employs TRBV30 and TRBJ2-6; the D is unclear. The CDR3 contains 16 residues. V was trimmed by 4 bases and J by 0 bases, leaving 13 bases between them. CDR1 is GTSNPN, CDR2 SVGIG, per germline (reference sequence). DNA of the CDR3: TGTGCCTGGAAGGGATCTTACCGCTCTGGGGCCAACGTCCTGACTTTC. Translation: CAWKGSYRSGANVLTF.

The chain combines TRBV7-2 with TRBJ1-4; the D gene is possibly TRBD1 (5 bases). The germline CDR1 and CDR2 sequences are SGHTA and FQGNSA. V was trimmed by 5 bases and J by 8 bases, leaving 15 bases between them. This CDR3 is built from 14 residues. DNA of the CDR3: TGTGCCAGCAGCGCCGCAGGGAGAGTAGAAAAACTGTTTTTT. It is translated as CASSAAGRVEKLFF.

The chain is built from TRBV7-2 and TRBJ1-5, with 9 bases lining up with TRBD1. The J segment lost 3 bases and the V segment lost 6 bases, leaving 6 bases of the junction unmatched. The CDR3 has 15 amino acids. Germline loops: CDR1 SGHTA, CDR2 FQGNSA. DNA for the CDR3: TGTGCCAGCAGTCCCGACAGGGGGTTCAATCAGCCCCAGCATTTT. Translating it yields CASSPDRGFNQPQHF.

The J gene is TRBJ2-5, the V gene TRBV18; D uncertain. V was pared by 3 bases and J by 6 bases, with 8 bases between. The CDR3 is made up of 12 amino acids. Germline CDR1 and CDR2: KGHSH and LQKENI. CDR3 sequence reads: CASSPTSQTQYF. DNA of the CDR3: TGTGCCAGCTCACCGACGTCCCAGACCCAGTACTTC.

The chain has TRBV27 and TRBJ2-1, with D possibly matching TRBD1 (6 bases). This CDR3 comprises 14 residues. The V end lost 2 bases, the J end lost 4 bases, and 9 bases lay between the germline ends. Germline loops: CDR1 MNHEY, CDR2 SMNVEV (reference sequence). Written as DNA, the CDR3 is TGTGCCAGCAGTTTAAGGGACATTTACAATGAGCAGTTCTTC. It translates to CASSLRDIYNEQFF.

V gene TRBV24-1 combines with J gene TRBJ1-2; D uncertain. Trimming left V 0 bases short and J 7 bases short, with 5 bases between. This CDR3 region has 12 residues. Germline loops: CDR1 KGHDR, CDR2 SFDVKD. CDR3 loop: CATSDLKGGYTF. For the CDR3, the DNA is TGTGCCACCAGTGATTTGAAGGGTGGCTACACCTTC.

The chain combines TRBV14 with TRBJ1-6; tentatively, D is TRBD1 (6 bases). CDR3 length: 16 amino acids. V lost 1 base, J lost 7 bases, and 14 bases lay in between. Germline V gene sequence: CDR1 SGHDN, CDR2 FVKESK. The CDR3 bases are TGTGCCAGCAGCCAAGCCAGGGGTCTCTCCAATTCACCCCTCCACTTT. The encoded protein is CASSQARGLSNSPLHF.

This clone was seen just once. CDR3 coding DNA: TGTGCCAGCAGTTCAGGGACATTCAGCTCTGGAAACACCATATATTTT. The encoded protein is CASSSGTFSSGNTIYF. This chain uses TRBV7-2 with TRBJ1-3, with TRBD1 as a possible D gene (6 bases). The germline V and J ends were trimmed by 6 bases and 0 bases, with 15 bases remaining between them. CDR1 and CDR2 from the germline V gene are SGHTA and FQGNSA. The length of the CDR3 is 16 residues.

This chain joins TRBV7-2 and TRBJ1-2; no definite D call. V was clipped by 2 bases and J by 0 bases, with 10 bases between them. Germline V gene data show CDR1 as SGHTA and CDR2 as FQGNSA. The CDR3 spans 15 residues. The CDR3 protein is CASSLLHGANYGYTF. CDR3 sequence (DNA): TGTGCCAGCAGCTTACTTCACGGAGCTAACTATGGCTACACCTTC.